Each of the 9 T cell receptor beta chains below was sequenced from the same sample in a study of T-cell reconstitution after alpha-beta-depleted transplantation in children. Construction of the TCRbeta library involved unique molecular identifiers. TCRdb processed the PCR reads anew with MiXCR; each CDR3 protein has one entry. Here the sample spans about 830,000 distinct CDR3 sequences, roughly 15% being singletons. This specimen consisted of PBMCs, mostly from graft donor cells, obtained 360 days after TCRalphabeta/CD19-depleted stem cell transplant. The receptors were gathered from a male patient younger than 18 who had a stem cell transplant for acute lymphoblastic leukemia, so the T cells may come from the graft donor.

The CDR3 nucleotides read TGTGCCAGCAGCTCCTCGGGGACTTCCAATCAGCCCCAGCATTTT. Its protein is CASSSSGTSNQPQHF. The chain is built from TRBV7-8 and TRBJ1-5; TRBD1 is a possible D gene (5 bases). V was pared by 4 bases and J by 3 bases, with 13 bases between. There are 15 residues in the CDR3. Germline CDR1 SGHVS, CDR2 FQNEAQ. Combining the CDR3 with reference TRBV7-8 and TRBJ1-5 gives the whole variable domain GAGVSQSPRYKVAKRGQDVALRCDPISGHVSLFWYQQALGQGPEFLTYFQNEAQLDKSGLPSDRFFAERPEGSVSTLKIQRTQQEDSAVYLCASSSSGTSNQPQHFGDGTRLSIL.

The chain has TRBV6-5 and TRBJ1-1; 8 bases are shared with TRBD1. Germline lookup yields CDR1 MNHEY and CDR2 SVGAGI. The CDR3 consists of 19 residues. V trimming: 4 bases; J trimming: 0 bases; junction bases outside the gene matches: 16. CDR3 in DNA: TGTGCCAGCAGTTTTATTCCGGGACAGGAGGCCTCCATGAACACTGAAGCTTTCTTT. Protein product: CASSFIPGQEASMNTEAFF.

V is TRBV6-2 or TRBV6-3 and J is TRBJ1-3; D not certain. V lost 6 bases and J 4 bases, leaving 7 bases between the germline ends. The CDR3 spans 12 residues. Looked up from germline, CDR1 is MNHEY and CDR2 is SVGEGT. CDR3 DNA: TGTGCCAGCAGAGATCCGGGAAACACCATATATTTT. It codes for CASRDPGNTIYF.

The genes are TRBV6-1 and TRBJ1-2; perhaps TRBD1 as D (5 bases). The V end lost 7 bases, the J end lost 7 bases, and 16 bases lay between the germline ends. Germline V gene lookup returns CDR1 MNHNS and CDR2 SASEGT. The CDR3 spans 13 residues. CDR3 sequence (DNA): TGTGCCAGCACCCCCTTAGGGGATATTGGCTACACCTTC. The encoded protein is CASTPLGDIGYTF.

This clonotype was counted ten times or more. The chain employs TRBV18 and TRBJ2-1; unclear D gene. V shed 2 bases and J shed 6 bases, with 8 bases lying between them. The CDR3 length is 13 residues. Germline values: CDR1 KGHSH, CDR2 LQKENI. The CDR3 sequence: CASSPGNTNEQFF. DNA of the CDR3: TGTGCCAGCTCACCAGGGAACACCAATGAGCAGTTCTTC.

This clonotype has just a few counts. This chain links TRBV20-1 with TRBJ1-5, with D hard to call. CDR1 is DFQATT and CDR2 is SNEGSKA in the germline V gene (reference sequence). The CDR3 extends over 14 amino acids. The germline V and J ends were trimmed by 6 bases and 0 bases, with 12 bases remaining between them. CDR3 nucleotides: TGCAGTGCCTCCCGTCCGTATAGCAATCAGCCCCAGCATTTT. Its translation is CSASRPYSNQPQHF.

This clonotype appeared a few times. This chain uses TRBV25-1 with TRBJ2-6, with 10 bases aligning to TRBD1. Germline values: CDR1 MGHDK, CDR2 SYGVNS. This CDR3 is built from 19 residues. The V segment lost 6 bases and the J segment 4 bases; nucleotides outside the gene matches: 15. CDR3 sequence (DNA): TGTGCCAGCAGCCCGGGGACAGGGGTCTTCATTTCCGGGGCCAACGTCCTGACTTTC. Translating gives CASSPGTGVFISGANVLTF.

At least ten counts were recorded for this clonotype. The chain has TRBV9 and TRBJ2-7; D is unclear. This CDR3 comprises 13 residues. V lost 4 bases, J lost 0 bases, and 8 bases lay in between. The germline V gene has CDR1 SGDLS and CDR2 YYNGEE. The CDR3 sequence is CASSSPASYEQYF. CDR3 in DNA: TGTGCCAGCAGCTCCCCTGCCTCCTACGAGCAGTACTTC.

At least ten counts were recorded for this clonotype. The CDR3 sequence: CASKRGGNTGELFF. The CDR3 region has the DNA TGTGCCAGCAAGCGAGGAGGGAACACCGGGGAGCTGTTTTTT. This chain joins TRBV28 and TRBJ2-2; D perhaps matches TRBD2 (5 bases). The CDR3 spans 14 residues. The germline V gene encodes CDR1 MDHEN and CDR2 SYDVKM. The ends were cut back, 7 bases at V and 1 base at J, with 10 bases in the middle.